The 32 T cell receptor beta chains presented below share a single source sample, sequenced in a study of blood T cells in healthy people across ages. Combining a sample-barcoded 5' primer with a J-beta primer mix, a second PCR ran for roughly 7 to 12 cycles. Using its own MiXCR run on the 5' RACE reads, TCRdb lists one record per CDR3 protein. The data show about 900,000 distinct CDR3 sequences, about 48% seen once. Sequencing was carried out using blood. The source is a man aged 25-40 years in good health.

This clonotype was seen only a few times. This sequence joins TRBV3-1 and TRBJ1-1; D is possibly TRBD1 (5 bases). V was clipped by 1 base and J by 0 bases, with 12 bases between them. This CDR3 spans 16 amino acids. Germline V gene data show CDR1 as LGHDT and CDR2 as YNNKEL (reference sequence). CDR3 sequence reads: CASSQALTGMNTEAFF. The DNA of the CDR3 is TGTGCCAGCAGCCAAGCTCTTACAGGAATGAACACTGAAGCTTTCTTT.

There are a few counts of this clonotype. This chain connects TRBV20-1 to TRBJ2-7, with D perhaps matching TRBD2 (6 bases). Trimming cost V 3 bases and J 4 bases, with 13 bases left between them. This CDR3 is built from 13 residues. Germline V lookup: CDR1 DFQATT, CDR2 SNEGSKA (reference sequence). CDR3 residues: CSARAGGLYEQYF. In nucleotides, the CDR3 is TGCAGTGCTAGGGCCGGGGGACTGTACGAGCAGTACTTC.

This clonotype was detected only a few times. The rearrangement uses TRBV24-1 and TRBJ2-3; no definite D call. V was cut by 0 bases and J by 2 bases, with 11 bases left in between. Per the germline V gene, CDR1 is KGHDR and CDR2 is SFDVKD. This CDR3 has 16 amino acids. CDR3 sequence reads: CATSDLKLSDTDTQYF. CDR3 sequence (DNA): TGTGCCACCAGTGATTTGAAACTATCGGACACAGATACGCAGTATTTT.

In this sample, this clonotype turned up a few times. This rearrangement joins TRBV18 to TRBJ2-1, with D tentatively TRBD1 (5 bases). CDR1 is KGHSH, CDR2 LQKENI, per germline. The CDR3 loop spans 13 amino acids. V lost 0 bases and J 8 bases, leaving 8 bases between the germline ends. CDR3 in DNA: TGTGCCAGCTCACCACCAGGGGTCCATGAGCAGTTCTTC. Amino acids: CASSPPGVHEQFF. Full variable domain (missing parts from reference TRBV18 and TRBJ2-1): NAGVMQNPRHLVRRRGQEARLRCSPMKGHSHVYWYRQLPEEGLKFMVYLQKENIIDESGMPKERFSAEFPKEGPSILRIQQVVRGDSAAYFCASSPPGVHEQFFGPGTRLTVL.

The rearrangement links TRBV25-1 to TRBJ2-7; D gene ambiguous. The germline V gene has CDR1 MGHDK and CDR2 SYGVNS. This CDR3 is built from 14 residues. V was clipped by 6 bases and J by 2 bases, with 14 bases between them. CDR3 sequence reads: CASRGYSLPYEQYF. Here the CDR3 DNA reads TGTGCCAGCAGGGGATACAGTTTACCCTACGAGCAGTACTTC.

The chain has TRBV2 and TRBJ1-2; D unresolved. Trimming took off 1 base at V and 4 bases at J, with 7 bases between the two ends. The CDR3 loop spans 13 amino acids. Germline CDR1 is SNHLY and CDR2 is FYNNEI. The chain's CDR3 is CASSEVKSYGYTF. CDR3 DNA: TGTGCCAGCAGTGAAGTCAAGTCCTATGGCTACACCTTC.

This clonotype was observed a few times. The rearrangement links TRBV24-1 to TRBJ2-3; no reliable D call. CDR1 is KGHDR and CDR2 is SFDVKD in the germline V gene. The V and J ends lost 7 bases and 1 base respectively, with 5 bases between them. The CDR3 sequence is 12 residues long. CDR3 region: CATRAGTDTQYF. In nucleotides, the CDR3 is TGTGCCACCAGGGCGGGCACAGATACGCAGTATTTT.

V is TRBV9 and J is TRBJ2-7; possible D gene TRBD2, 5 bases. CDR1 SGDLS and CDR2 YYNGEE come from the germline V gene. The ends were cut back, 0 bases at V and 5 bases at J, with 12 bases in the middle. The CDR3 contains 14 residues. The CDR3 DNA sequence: TGTGCCAGCAGCGTAGGCCGGGGTTTGAACGAGCAGTACTTC. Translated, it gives CASSVGRGLNEQYF.

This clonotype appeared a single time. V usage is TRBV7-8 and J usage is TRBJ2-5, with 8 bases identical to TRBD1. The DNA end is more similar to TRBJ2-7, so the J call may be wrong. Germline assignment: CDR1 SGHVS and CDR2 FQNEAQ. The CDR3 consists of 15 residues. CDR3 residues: CASSLGQGAGYEQYF. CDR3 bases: TGTGCCAGCAGCTTAGGGCAGGGGGCGGGGTACGAGCAGTACTTC.

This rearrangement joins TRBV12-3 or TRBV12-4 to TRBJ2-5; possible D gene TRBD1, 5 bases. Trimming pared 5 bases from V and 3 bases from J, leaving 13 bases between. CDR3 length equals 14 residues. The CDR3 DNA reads TGTGCCAGCAGTCCCCTTGACAGAGAAGAGACCCAGTACTTC. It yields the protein CASSPLDREETQYF.

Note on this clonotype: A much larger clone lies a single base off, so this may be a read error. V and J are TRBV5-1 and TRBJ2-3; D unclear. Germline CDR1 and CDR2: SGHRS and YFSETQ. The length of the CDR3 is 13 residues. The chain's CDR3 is CASSLVWRDTRYF. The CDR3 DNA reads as TGCGCCAGCAGCTTGGTCTGGCGAGATACGCGGTATTTT.

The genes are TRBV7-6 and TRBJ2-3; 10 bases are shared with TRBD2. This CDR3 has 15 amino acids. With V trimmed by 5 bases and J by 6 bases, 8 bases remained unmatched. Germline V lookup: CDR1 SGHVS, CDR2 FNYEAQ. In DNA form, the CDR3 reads TGTGCCAGCAGCATTAAAGCGGGGGGGGCCGATACGCAGTATTTT. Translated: CASSIKAGGADTQYF.

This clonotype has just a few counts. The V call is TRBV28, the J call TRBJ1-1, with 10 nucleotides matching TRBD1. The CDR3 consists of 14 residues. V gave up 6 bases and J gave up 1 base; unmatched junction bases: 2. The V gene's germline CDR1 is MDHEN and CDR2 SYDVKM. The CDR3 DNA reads TGTGCCAGCAGGGGGGACAGGGGGAACACTGAAGCTTTCTTT. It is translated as CASRGDRGNTEAFF.

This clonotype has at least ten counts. The CDR3 is CATMDRAITDTQYF. The CDR3 DNA is TGTGCCACCATGGACAGGGCTATCACAGATACGCAGTATTTT. V gene TRBV24-1 combines with J gene TRBJ2-3; TRBD1 matches at 8 bases. The CDR3 length is 14 residues. J gave up 2 bases and V 8 bases, and 5 bases lay outside the gene matches. Per the germline V gene, CDR1 is KGHDR and CDR2 is SFDVKD.

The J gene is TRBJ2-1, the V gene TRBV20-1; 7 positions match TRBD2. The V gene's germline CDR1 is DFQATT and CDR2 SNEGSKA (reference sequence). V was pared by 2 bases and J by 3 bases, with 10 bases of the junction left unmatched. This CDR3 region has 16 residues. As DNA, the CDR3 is TGCAGTGCTAGACCCCCAGAGGGACTACTCTACAATGAGCAGTTCTTC. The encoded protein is CSARPPEGLLYNEQFF.

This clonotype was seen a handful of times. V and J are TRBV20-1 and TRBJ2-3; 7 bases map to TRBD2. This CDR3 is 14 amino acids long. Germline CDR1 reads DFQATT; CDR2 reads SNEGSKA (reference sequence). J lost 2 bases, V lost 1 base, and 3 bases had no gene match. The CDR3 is CSARAAGLTDTQYF. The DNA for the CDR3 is TGCAGTGCTAGAGCAGCGGGGCTCACAGATACGCAGTATTTT.

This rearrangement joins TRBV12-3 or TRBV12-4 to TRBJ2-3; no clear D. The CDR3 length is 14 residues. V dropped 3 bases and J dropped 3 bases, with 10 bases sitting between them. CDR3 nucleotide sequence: TGTGCCAGCAGTTTCAGAGCAGGAACAGATACGCAGTATTTT. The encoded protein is CASSFRAGTDTQYF.

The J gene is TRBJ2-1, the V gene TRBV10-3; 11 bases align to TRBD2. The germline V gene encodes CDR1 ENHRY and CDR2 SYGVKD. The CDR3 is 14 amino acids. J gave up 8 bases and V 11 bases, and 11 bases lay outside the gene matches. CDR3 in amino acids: CAATASGGFYEQFF. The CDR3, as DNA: TGTGCCGCCACAGCTAGCGGGGGGTTCTATGAGCAGTTCTTC.

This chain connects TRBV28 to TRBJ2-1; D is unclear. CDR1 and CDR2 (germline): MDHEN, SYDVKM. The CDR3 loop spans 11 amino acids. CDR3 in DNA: TGTACCGGCAGTGAGACAAGGGTGCAGTTCTTC. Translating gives CTGSETRVQFF.

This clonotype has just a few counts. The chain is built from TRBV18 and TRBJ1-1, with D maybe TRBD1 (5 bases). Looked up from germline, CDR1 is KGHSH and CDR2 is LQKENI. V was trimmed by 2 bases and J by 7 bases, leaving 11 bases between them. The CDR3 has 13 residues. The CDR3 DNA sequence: TGTGCCAGCTCACCAGGGCAGGGCGGTGAAGCTTTCTTT. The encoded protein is CASSPGQGGEAFF.

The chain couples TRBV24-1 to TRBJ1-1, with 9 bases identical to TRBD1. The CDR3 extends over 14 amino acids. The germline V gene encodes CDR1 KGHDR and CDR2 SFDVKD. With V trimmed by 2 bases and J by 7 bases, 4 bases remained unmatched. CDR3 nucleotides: TGTGCCACCAGTGATTCGGGACAGGGATTTGAAGCTTTCTTT. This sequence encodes CATSDSGQGFEAFF.

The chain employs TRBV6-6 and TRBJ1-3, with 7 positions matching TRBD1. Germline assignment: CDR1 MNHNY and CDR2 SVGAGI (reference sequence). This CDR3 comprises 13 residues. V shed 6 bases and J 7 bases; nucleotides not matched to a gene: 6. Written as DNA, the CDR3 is TGTGCCAGCAGCCCCGGACAGGCGAACACCATATATTTT. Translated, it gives CASSPGQANTIYF.

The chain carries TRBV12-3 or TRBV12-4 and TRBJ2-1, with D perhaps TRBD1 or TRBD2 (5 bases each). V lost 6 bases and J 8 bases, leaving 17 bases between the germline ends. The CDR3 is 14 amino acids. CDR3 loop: CASSSGLAVHEQFF. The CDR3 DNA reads TGTGCCAGCAGCTCGGGGCTAGCTGTCCATGAGCAGTTCTTC.

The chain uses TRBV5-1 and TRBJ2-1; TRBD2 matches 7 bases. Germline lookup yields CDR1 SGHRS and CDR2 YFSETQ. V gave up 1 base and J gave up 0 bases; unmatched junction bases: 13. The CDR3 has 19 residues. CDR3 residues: CASSLNPVAGRSSYNEQFF. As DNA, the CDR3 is TGCGCCAGCAGCTTGAATCCGGTAGCGGGTCGCAGCTCCTACAATGAGCAGTTCTTC.

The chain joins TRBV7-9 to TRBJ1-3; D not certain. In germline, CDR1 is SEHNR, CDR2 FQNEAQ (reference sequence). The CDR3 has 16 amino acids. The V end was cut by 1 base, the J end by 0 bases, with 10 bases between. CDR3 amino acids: CASSLEGRLSGNTIYF. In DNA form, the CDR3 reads TGTGCCAGCAGCTTAGAAGGGCGGCTCTCTGGAAACACCATATATTTT.

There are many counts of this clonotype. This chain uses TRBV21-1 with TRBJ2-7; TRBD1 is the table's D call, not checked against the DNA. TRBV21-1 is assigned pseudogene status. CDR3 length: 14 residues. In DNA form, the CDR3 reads TGTGCCAGCAGGGAGAGGGACGGAACCTACGAGCAGTACTTC. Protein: CASRERDGTYEQYF.

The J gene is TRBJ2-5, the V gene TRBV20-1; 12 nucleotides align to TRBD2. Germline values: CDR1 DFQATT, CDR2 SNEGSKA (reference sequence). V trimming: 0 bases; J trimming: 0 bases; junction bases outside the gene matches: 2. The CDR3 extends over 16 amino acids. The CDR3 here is CSARDLAGGYQETQYF. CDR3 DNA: TGCAGTGCTAGAGATCTAGCGGGGGGGTACCAAGAGACCCAGTACTTC.

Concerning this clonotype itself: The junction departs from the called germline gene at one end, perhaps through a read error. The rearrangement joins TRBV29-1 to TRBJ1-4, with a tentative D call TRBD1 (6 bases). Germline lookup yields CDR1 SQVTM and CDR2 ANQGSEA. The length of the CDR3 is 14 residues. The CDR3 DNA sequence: TGCAGCGTTGGGACAGACGGAACTAATGAAAAGCTGTTTTTT. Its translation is CSVGTDGTNEKLFF.

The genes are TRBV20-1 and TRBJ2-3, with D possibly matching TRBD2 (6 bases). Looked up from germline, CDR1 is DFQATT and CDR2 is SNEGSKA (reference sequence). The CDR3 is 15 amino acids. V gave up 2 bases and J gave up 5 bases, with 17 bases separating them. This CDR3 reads CSARFAGRRVDTQYF. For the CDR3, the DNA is TGCAGTGCTAGATTTGCGGGGCGCCGTGTAGATACGCAGTATTTT.

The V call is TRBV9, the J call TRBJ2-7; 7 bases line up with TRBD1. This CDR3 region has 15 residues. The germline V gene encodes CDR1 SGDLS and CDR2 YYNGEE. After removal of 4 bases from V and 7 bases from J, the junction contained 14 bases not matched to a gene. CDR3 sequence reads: CASSPPGTVDNEQYF. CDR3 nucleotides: TGTGCCAGCAGCCCCCCCGGGACAGTAGACAATGAGCAGTACTTC.

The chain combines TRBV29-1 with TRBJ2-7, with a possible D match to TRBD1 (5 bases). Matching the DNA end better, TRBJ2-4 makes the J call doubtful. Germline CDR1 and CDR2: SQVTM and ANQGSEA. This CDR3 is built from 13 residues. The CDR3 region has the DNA TGCAGCGTTCAGGAGACAGTGAAAAACATTCAGTACTTC. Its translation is CSVQETVKNIQYF.

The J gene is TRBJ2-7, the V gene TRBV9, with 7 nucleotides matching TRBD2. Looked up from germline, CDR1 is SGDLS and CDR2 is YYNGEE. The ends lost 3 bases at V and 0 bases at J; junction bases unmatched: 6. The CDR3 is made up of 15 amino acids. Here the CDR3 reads CASSAASGSSYEQYF. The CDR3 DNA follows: TGTGCCAGCAGCGCGGCTAGCGGCAGCTCCTACGAGCAGTACTTC.